This T cell receptor (beta chain) was captured by sequencing in a study of blood T cell repertoires in COVID-19. Study in general: Researchers got acute and convalescent COVID-19 samples from the United States, Italy and Spain.

Seattle researchers signed up patients amid active infection and tracked them longitudinally. The germline CDR1 and CDR2 sequences are MNHEY and SVGAGI. The trim removed 8 bases at V and 6 bases at J, leaving 5 bases unmatched. There are 13 residues in the CDR3. In the original workflow: Reference gene primer amplification gave nucleated cell count estimates. Data came from immunoSEQ multiplex PCR; TCRdb stores just in-frame clones and leaves some out. V, J and clone size are taken as reported in that table, and D and trimming were inferred from the DNA itself. The sample has more than 350,000 clones; 80% to 90% are singletons.

The sequenced sample consisted of peripheral blood. The receptor's source is a woman aged 25 to 39 with COVID-19, enrolled during active disease. V is TRBV6-5 and J is TRBJ1-4; 8 nucleotides agree with TRBD1. The CDR3, as DNA: TGTGCCAGCGAGGACAGGGTAGATGAAAAACTGTTTTTT. The encoded protein is CASEDRVDEKLFF.